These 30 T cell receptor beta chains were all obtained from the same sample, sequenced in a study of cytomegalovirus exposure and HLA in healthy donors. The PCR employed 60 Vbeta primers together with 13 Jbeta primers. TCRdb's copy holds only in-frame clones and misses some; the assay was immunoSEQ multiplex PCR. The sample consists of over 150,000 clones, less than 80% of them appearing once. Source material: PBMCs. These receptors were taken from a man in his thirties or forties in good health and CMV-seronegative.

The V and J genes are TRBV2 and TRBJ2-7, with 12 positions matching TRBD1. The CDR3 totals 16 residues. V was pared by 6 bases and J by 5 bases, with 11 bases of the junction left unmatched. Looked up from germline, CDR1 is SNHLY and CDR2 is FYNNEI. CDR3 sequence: CASSMGQGARANEQYF. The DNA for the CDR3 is TGTGCCAGCAGCATGGGACAGGGGGCGCGAGCCAACGAGCAGTACTTC.

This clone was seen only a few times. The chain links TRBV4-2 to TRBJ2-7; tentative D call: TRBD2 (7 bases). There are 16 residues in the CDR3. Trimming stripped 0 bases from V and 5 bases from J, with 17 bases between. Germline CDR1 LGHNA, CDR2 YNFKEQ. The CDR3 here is CASSQEYGGPAHEQYF. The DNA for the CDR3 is TGTGCCAGCAGCCAAGAATACGGGGGGCCCGCCCACGAGCAGTACTTC.

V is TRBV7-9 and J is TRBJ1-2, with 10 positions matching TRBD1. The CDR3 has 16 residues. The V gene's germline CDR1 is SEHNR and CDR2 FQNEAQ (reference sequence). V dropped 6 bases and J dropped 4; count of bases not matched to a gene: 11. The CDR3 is CASSPDLGTGVYGYTF. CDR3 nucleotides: TGTGCCAGCAGTCCAGACCTGGGGACAGGGGTCTATGGCTACACCTTC.

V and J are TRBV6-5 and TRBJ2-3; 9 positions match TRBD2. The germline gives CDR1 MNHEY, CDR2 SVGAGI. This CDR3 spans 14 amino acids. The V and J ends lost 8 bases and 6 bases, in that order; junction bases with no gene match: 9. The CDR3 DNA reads TGTGCCAGCCGACCGTCCAGCGGGGGGGATACGCAGTATTTT. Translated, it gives CASRPSSGGDTQYF.

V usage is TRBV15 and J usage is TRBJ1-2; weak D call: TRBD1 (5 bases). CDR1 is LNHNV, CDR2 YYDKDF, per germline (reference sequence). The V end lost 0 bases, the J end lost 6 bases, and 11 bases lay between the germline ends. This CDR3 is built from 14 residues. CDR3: CATSRERGIDGYTF. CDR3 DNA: TGTGCCACCAGCAGAGAACGGGGGATCGATGGCTACACCTTC.

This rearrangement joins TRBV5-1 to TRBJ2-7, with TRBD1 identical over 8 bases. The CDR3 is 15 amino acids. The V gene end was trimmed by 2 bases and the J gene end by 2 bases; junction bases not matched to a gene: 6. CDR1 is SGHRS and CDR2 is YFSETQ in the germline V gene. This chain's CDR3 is CASSLGGTGPYEQYF. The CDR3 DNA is TGCGCCAGCAGCTTAGGCGGGACAGGCCCCTACGAGCAGTACTTC.

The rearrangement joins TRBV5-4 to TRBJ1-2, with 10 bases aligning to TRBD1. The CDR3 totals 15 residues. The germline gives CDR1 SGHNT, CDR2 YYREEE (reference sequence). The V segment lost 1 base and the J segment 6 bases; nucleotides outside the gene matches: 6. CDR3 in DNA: TGTGCCAGCAGCTTGCTCGACAGGGGGCATGATGGCTACACCTTC. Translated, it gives CASSLLDRGHDGYTF.

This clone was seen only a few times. CDR3 coding DNA: TGTGCCAGCTCCAGGGGGGCCAGGGGAGTCTATAATTCACCCCTCCACTTT. It specifies CASSRGARGVYNSPLHF. The chain employs TRBV28 and TRBJ1-6, with 7 bases that match TRBD1. The CDR3 has 17 amino acids. From germline, CDR1 is MDHEN and CDR2 SYDVKM. V dropped 8 bases and J dropped 3; count of bases not matched to a gene: 13.

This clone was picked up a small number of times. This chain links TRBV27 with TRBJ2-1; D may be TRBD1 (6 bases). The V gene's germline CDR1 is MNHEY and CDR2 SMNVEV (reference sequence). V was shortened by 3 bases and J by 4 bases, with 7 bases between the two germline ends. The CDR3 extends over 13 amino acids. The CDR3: CASSLDRYNEQFF. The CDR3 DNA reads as TGTGCCAGCAGTTTGGACAGATACAATGAGCAGTTCTTC.

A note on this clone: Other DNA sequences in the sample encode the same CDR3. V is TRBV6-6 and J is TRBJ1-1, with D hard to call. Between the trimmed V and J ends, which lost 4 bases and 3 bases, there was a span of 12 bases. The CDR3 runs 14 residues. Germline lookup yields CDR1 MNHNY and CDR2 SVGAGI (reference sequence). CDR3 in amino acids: CASSLEGGDTEAFF. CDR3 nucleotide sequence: TGTGCCAGCAGTTTGGAGGGTGGGGACACTGAAGCTTTCTTT.

The DNA of the CDR3 is TGTGCCACCAGCAGAGAGCCAGGGGGCTACGAGCAGTACTTC. This sequence encodes CATSREPGGYEQYF. V is TRBV15 and J is TRBJ2-7, with 7 bases that match TRBD1. This CDR3 comprises 14 residues. V lost 0 bases to trimming and J lost 3 bases; unmatched junction nucleotides: 2. Germline-derived CDR1 and CDR2 are LNHNV and YYDKDF (reference sequence).

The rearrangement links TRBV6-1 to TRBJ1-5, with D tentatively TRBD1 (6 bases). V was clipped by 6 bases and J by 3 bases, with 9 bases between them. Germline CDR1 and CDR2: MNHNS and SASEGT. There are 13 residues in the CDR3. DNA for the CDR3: TGTGCCAGCAGCAGGGGCGACAATCAGCCCCAGCATTTT. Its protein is CASSRGDNQPQHF.

The CDR3, as DNA: TGCGCCAGCAGTCAGAGAGGGGGGGGCACTGAAAAACTGTTTTTT. This gives the protein CASSQRGGGTEKLFF. The chain uses TRBV23-1 and TRBJ1-4, with D possibly being TRBD1 (6 bases). TRBV23-1 is marked as an open reading frame, function uncertain. Between the trimmed V and J ends, which lost 3 bases and 7 bases, there was a span of 15 bases. The length of the CDR3 is 15 residues.

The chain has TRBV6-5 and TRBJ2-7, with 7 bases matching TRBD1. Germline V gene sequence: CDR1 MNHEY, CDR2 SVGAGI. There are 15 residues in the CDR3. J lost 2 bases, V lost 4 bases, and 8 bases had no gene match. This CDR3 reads CASSWDSRRPYEQYF. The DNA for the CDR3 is TGTGCCAGCAGTTGGGACAGCCGCCGGCCCTACGAGCAGTACTTC.

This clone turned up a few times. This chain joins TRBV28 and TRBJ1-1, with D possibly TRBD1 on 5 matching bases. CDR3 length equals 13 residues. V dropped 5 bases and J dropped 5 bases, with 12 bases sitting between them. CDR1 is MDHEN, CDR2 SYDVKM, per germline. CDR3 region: CASSKSGRTEAFF. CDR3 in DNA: TGTGCCAGCAGTAAGTCAGGGAGGACTGAAGCTTTCTTT.

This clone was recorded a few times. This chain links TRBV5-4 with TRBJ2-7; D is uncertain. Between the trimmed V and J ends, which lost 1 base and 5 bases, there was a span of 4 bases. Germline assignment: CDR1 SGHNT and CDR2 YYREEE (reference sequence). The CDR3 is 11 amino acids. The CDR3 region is CASSLYNEQYF. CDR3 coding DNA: TGTGCCAGCAGCTTGTATAACGAGCAGTACTTC. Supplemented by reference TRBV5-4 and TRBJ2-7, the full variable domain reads ETGVTQSPTHLIKTRGQQVTLRCSSQSGHNTVSWYQQALGQGPQFIFQYYREEENGRGNFPPRFSGLQFPNYSSELNVNALELDDSALYLCASSLYNEQYFGPGTRLTVT.

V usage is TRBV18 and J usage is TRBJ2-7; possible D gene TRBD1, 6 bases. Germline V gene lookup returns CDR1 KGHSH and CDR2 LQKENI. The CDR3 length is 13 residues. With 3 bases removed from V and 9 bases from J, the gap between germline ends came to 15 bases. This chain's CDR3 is CASSPRGLSGQYF. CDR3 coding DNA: TGTGCCAGCTCACCCAGGGGCCTAAGTGGGCAGTACTTC.

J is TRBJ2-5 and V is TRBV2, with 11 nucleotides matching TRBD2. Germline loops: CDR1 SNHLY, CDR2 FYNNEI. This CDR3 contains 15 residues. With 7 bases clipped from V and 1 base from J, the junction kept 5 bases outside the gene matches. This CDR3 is CASTRLAGRQETQYF. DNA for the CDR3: TGTGCCAGCACGCGACTAGCGGGGCGCCAAGAGACCCAGTACTTC.

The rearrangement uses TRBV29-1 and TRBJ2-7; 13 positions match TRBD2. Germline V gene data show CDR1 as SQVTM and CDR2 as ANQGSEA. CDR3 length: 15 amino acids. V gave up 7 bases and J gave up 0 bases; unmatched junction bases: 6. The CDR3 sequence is CSAAGTSGVSYEQYF. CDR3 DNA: TGCAGCGCCGCCGGGACTAGCGGGGTCTCCTACGAGCAGTACTTC.

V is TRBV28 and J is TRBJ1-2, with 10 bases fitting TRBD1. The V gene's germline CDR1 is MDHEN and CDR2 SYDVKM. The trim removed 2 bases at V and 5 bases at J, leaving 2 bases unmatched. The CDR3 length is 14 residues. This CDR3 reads CASSLPGQGYGYTF. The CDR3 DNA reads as TGTGCCAGCAGTTTACCGGGACAGGGGTATGGCTACACCTTC.

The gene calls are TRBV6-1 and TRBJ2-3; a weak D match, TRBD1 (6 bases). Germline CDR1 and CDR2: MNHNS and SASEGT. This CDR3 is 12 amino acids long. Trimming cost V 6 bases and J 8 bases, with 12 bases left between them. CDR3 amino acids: CASSSDSSTQYF. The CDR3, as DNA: TGTGCCAGCAGCTCGGACAGCTCTACGCAGTATTTT.

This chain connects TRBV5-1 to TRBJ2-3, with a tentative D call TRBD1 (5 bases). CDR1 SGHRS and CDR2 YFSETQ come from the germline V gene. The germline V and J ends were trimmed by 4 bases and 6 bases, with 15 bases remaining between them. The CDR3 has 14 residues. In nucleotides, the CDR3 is TGCGCCAGCAGCAACCCGCACGCAGGGGATACGCAGTATTTT. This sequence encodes CASSNPHAGDTQYF.

DNA of the CDR3: TGTGCCAGCAGTCTAAATTTAGGGGGAACCAATGAGCAGTTCTTC. It codes for CASSLNLGGTNEQFF. J is TRBJ2-1 and V is TRBV27; tentative D call: TRBD1 (6 bases). Trimming shortened V by 5 bases and J by 6 bases, and 17 bases separated the two germline ends. The CDR3 spans 15 residues. CDR1 is MNHEY, CDR2 SMNVEV, per germline (reference sequence).

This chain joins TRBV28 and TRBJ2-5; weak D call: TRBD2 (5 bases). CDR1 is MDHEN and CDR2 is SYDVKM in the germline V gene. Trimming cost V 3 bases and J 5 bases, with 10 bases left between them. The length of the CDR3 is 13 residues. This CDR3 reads CASSLAGWETQYF. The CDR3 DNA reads TGTGCCAGCAGTTTGGCGGGCTGGGAGACCCAGTACTTC. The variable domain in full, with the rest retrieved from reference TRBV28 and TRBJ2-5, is DVKVTQSSRYLVKRTGEKVFLECVQDMDHENMFWYRQDPGLGLRLIYFSYDVKMKEKGDIPEGYSVSREKKERFSLILESASTNQTSMYLCASSLAGWETQYFGPGTRLLVL.

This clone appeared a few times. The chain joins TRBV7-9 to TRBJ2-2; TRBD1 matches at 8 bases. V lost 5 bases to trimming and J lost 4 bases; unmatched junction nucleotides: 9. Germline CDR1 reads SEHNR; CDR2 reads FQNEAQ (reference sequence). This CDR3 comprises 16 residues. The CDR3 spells CASSLDRGGGTGELFF. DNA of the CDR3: TGTGCCAGCAGCCTAGACAGGGGAGGAGGCACCGGGGAGCTGTTTTTT.

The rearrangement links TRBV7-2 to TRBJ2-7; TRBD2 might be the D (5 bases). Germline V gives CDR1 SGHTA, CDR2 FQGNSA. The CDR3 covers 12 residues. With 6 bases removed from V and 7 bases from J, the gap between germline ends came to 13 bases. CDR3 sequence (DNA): TGTGCCAGCAGGTCACTAGTTCCTGAGCAGTACTTC. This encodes CASRSLVPEQYF.

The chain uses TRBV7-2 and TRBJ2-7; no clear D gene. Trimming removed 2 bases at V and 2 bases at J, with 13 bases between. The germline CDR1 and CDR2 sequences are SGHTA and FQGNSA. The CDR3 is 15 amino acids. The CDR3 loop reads CASSLQLRNPYEQYF. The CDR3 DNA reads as TGTGCCAGCAGCTTACAACTCAGGAATCCCTACGAGCAGTACTTC.

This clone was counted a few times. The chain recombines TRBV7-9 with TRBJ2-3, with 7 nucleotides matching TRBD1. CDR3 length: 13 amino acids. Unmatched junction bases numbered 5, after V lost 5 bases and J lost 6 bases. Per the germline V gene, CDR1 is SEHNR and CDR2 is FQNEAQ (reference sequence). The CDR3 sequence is CASSPPQGDTQYF. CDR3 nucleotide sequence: TGTGCCAGCAGCCCACCACAGGGGGATACGCAGTATTTT.

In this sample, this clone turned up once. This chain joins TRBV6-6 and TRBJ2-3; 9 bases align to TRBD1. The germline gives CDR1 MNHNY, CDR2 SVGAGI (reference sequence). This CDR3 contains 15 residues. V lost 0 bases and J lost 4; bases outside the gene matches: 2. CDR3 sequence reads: CASSYSNRGPDTQYF. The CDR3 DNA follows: TGTGCCAGCAGTTACTCAAACAGGGGGCCAGATACGCAGTATTTT.

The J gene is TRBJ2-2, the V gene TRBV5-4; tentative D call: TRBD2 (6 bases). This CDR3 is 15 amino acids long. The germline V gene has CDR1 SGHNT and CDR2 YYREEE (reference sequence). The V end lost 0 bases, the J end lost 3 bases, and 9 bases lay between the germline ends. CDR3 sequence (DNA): TGTGCCAGCAGCTTGGCCGGGACTTACACCGGGGAGCTGTTTTTT. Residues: CASSLAGTYTGELFF.